Shown below are 30 T cell receptor beta chains from a single sample sequenced in a study of response to subunit inactivated influenza vaccine. TCRdb itself ran the RT-PCR reads through MiXCR, one entry per CDR3 protein. Of fewer than 350,000 distinct CDR3 sequences listed, less than 25% are singletons. This specimen consisted of PBMCs from blood, obtained less than 22 months after vaccination. All receptors derive from a man aged 45 to 75 who received an inactivated influenza vaccine.

In its sample, this clonotype was seen many times. This sequence joins TRBV20-1 and TRBJ2-7; unclear D gene. V was clipped by 1 base and J by 3 bases, with 13 bases between them. The CDR3 extends over 14 amino acids. CDR1 DFQATT and CDR2 SNEGSKA come from the germline V gene (reference sequence). Written as DNA, the CDR3 is TGCAGTGCTAGAGCACCCACTACTCTCTACGAGCAGTACTTC. It encodes CSARAPTTLYEQYF.

In this sample, this clonotype turned up a few times. This chain connects TRBV27 to TRBJ1-2, with 9 positions matching TRBD1. V gave up 5 bases and J gave up 7 bases; unmatched junction bases: 11. Germline-derived CDR1 and CDR2 are MNHEY and SMNVEV (reference sequence). This CDR3 has 15 residues. CDR3 DNA: TGTGCCAGCAGTCGACTCGGACAGGGGACGAGTGGCTACACCTTC. As protein: CASSRLGQGTSGYTF.

The CDR3 nucleotides are TGCAGTGCTAGAGATCTGAGTAGCGGGAGGGCCTGGGAGCAGTACTTC. Amino acid sequence: CSARDLSSGRAWEQYF. The V gene is TRBV20-1, the J gene TRBJ2-7; TRBD2 aligns across 11 bases. V lost 0 bases, J lost 7 bases, and 11 bases stayed unmatched. Per the germline V gene, CDR1 is DFQATT and CDR2 is SNEGSKA (reference sequence). CDR3 length equals 16 residues.

This clonotype has only a few counts. The chain joins TRBV11-1 to TRBJ1-3; D uncertain. V shed 2 bases and J shed 0 bases, with 8 bases lying between them. Germline V lookup: CDR1 SGHAT, CDR2 FQDESV (reference sequence). The CDR3 is made up of 15 amino acids. The CDR3 bases are TGTGCCAGCAGCTTAACAGCAAGCTCTGGAAACACCATATATTTT. This encodes CASSLTASSGNTIYF.

The J gene is TRBJ2-2, the V gene TRBV6-1, with D uncertain. Germline CDR1 reads MNHNS; CDR2 reads SASEGT. With 7 bases removed from V and 6 bases from J, the gap between germline ends came to 15 bases. CDR3 length: 14 residues. This CDR3 is CASTASGRAGELFF. CDR3 nucleotides: TGTGCCAGCACCGCGTCCGGCCGAGCCGGGGAGCTGTTTTTT.

This clonotype was observed a handful of times. The chain employs TRBV18 and TRBJ1-4; D perhaps matches TRBD1 (5 bases). The CDR3 sequence is 16 residues long. Per germline, CDR1 KGHSH and CDR2 LQKENI. V was cut by 6 bases and J by 7 bases, with 21 bases left in between. The CDR3 protein is CASSNNGGDGGEKLFF. For the CDR3, the DNA is TGTGCCAGCTCGAACAACGGAGGGGACGGTGGTGAAAAACTGTTTTTT.

This clonotype has more than one count but fewer than ten. The rearrangement joins TRBV6-2 or TRBV6-3 to TRBJ2-1, with TRBD1 matching 7 bases. CDR1 and CDR2 from the germline V gene are MNHEY and SVGEGT. The CDR3 totals 15 residues. With 2 bases clipped from V and 5 bases from J, the junction kept 6 bases outside the gene matches. The CDR3 loop reads CASSYPNRGDNEQFF. CDR3 DNA: TGTGCCAGCAGTTACCCCAACAGGGGAGACAATGAGCAGTTCTTC.

Turning to this clonotype: A junction boundary mismatches the germline segment, possibly from a read error. The chain carries TRBV6-1 and TRBJ1-2, with 7 bases identical to TRBD1. Germline CDR1 reads MNHNS; CDR2 reads SASEGT. This CDR3 region has 13 residues. CDR3 sequence reads: CASRTTGDYGDTF. The CDR3 nucleotides read TGTGCCAGCAGGACAACAGGGGACTATGGCGACACCTTC.

This chain uses TRBV27 with TRBJ2-6, with D perhaps given as TRBD1 or TRBD2 (5 bases each). V shed 2 bases and J shed 2 bases, with 7 bases lying between them. The germline gives CDR1 MNHEY, CDR2 SMNVEV (reference sequence). This CDR3 is built from 15 residues. CDR3 nucleotides: TGTGCCAGCAGTTTAGTGGGACCTGGGGCCAACGTCCTGACTTTC. Its protein product is CASSLVGPGANVLTF. Filled out from reference TRBV27 and TRBJ2-6, the complete variable domain reads EAQVTQNPRYLITVTGKKLTVTCSQNMNHEYMSWYRQDPGLGLRQIYYSMNVEVTDKGDVPEGYKVSRKEKRNFPLILESPSPNQTSLYFCASSLVGPGANVLTFGAGSRLTVL.

The chain has TRBV5-1 and TRBJ1-1, with D hard to call. Trimming shortened V by 0 bases and J by 0 bases, and 6 bases separated the two germline ends. The CDR3 is 14 residues long. Germline CDR1 and CDR2: SGHRS and YFSETQ. The CDR3 nucleotides are TGCGCCAGCAGCTTGGCGGCAATGAACACTGAAGCTTTCTTT. It yields the protein CASSLAAMNTEAFF.

This chain links TRBV5-1 with TRBJ2-4; D tentatively reads TRBD1 or TRBD2 (5 bases each). Trimming took 4 bases from V and 1 from J, leaving 9 bases between them. This CDR3 comprises 14 residues. Germline V gene sequence: CDR1 SGHRS, CDR2 YFSETQ. This CDR3 reads CASSLWGAKNIQYF. Here the CDR3 DNA reads TGCGCCAGCAGCCTCTGGGGGGCCAAAAACATTCAGTACTTC.

This clonotype was seen ten or more times. V gene TRBV5-5 combines with J gene TRBJ1-5, with a possible D match to TRBD1 (5 bases). V gave up 4 bases and J gave up 1 base, with 9 bases separating them. This CDR3 contains 14 residues. In germline, CDR1 is SGHKS, CDR2 YYEKEE (reference sequence). CDR3 residues: CASSTRQSNQPQHF. The CDR3, as DNA: TGTGCCAGCAGCACCAGACAGAGCAATCAGCCCCAGCATTTT. Full variable domain (missing parts from reference TRBV5-5 and TRBJ1-5): DAGVTQSPTHLIKTRGQQVTLRCSPISGHKSVSWYQQVLGQGPQFIFQYYEKEERGRGNFPDRFSARQFPNYSSELNVNALLLGDSALYLCASSTRQSNQPQHFGDGTRLSIL.

The J gene is TRBJ1-1, the V gene TRBV20-1; maybe TRBD1 (5 bases). The CDR3 is 13 amino acids. Germline assignment: CDR1 DFQATT and CDR2 SNEGSKA (reference sequence). The V end lost 4 bases, the J end lost 4 bases, and 13 bases lay between the germline ends. CDR3 bases: TGCAGTGCTACCCGACAGTCGGGCACTGAAGCTTTCTTT. Translation: CSATRQSGTEAFF.

This clonotype has just a few counts. The V and J genes are TRBV25-1 and TRBJ1-5; D is undetermined. The CDR3 length is 14 residues. CDR1 MGHDK and CDR2 SYGVNS come from the germline V gene. Trimming shortened V by 2 bases and J by 0 bases, and 5 bases separated the two germline ends. Here the CDR3 reads CASSEGYSNQPQHF. The DNA of the CDR3 is TGTGCCAGCAGTGAAGGATATAGCAATCAGCCCCAGCATTTT.

The chain links TRBV20-1 to TRBJ2-3; D is possibly TRBD1 (6 bases). From germline, CDR1 is DFQATT and CDR2 SNEGSKA (reference sequence). This CDR3 is built from 12 residues. V shed 6 bases and J shed 6 bases, with 13 bases lying between them. The CDR3 region is CSAPDRLDTQYF. CDR3 nucleotides: TGCAGTGCCCCTGACAGGTTGGATACGCAGTATTTT.

This clonotype was seen a few times. The V call is TRBV20-1, the J call TRBJ1-2; TRBD1 agrees at 9 bases. Germline trimming cut 0 bases from V and 5 bases from J; bases unmatched to any gene: 10. The CDR3 covers 16 residues. Germline loops: CDR1 DFQATT, CDR2 SNEGSKA (reference sequence). The CDR3 region is CSARDFGTGLNYGYTF. The CDR3 region has the DNA TGCAGTGCTAGAGATTTTGGGACAGGGCTTAATTATGGCTACACCTTC.

The chain recombines TRBV20-1 with TRBJ2-2; no clear D. CDR1 is DFQATT, CDR2 SNEGSKA, per germline (reference sequence). V lost 6 bases and J 0 bases, leaving 8 bases between the germline ends. The CDR3 covers 13 residues. This CDR3 is CSAVEPNTGELFF. In nucleotides, the CDR3 is TGCAGTGCAGTGGAGCCGAACACCGGGGAGCTGTTTTTT.

V usage is TRBV29-1 and J usage is TRBJ2-1; TRBD2 matches 12 bases. V trimming: 5 bases; J trimming: 9 bases; junction bases outside the gene matches: 5. This CDR3 comprises 13 residues. Germline V lookup: CDR1 SQVTM, CDR2 ANQGSEA. This chain's CDR3 is CSVSLAGGTEQFF. As DNA, the CDR3 is TGCAGCGTTTCACTAGCGGGAGGCACTGAGCAGTTCTTC.

J is TRBJ1-1 and V is TRBV6-1, with D perhaps matching TRBD1 (5 bases). This CDR3 contains 14 residues. From germline, CDR1 is MNHNS and CDR2 SASEGT. With 7 bases removed from V and 5 bases from J, the gap between germline ends came to 17 bases. The CDR3 DNA is TGTGCCAGCATCCAAATGGGGGGTGGGACTGAAGCTTTCTTT. It codes for CASIQMGGGTEAFF.

The sample holds many counts of this clonotype. The V gene is TRBV4-2, the J gene TRBJ1-1; D remains ambiguous. Germline CDR1 is LGHNA and CDR2 is YNFKEQ. Trimming removed 1 base at V and 0 bases at J, with 12 bases between. This CDR3 has 16 amino acids. The CDR3 loop reads CASSQGPRNMNTEAFF. The CDR3 DNA sequence: TGTGCCAGCAGCCAAGGTCCTCGAAACATGAACACTGAAGCTTTCTTT.

This clonotype was observed a few times. The rearrangement links TRBV5-5 to TRBJ2-1, with 10 bases that match TRBD2. This CDR3 has 15 amino acids. The J segment lost 9 bases and the V segment lost 0 bases, leaving 6 bases of the junction unmatched. Germline CDR1 and CDR2: SGHKS and YYEKEE (reference sequence). The CDR3 loop reads CASSLDSGRAPEQFF. CDR3 DNA sequence: TGTGCCAGCAGCTTGGACAGCGGGAGGGCGCCTGAGCAGTTCTTC.

CDR3 coding DNA: TGTGCCAGCAGCTTTCGTCAAGGGAGCAATGAGCAGTTCTTC. Translating it yields CASSFRQGSNEQFF. The chain carries TRBV7-8 and TRBJ2-1; TRBD2 might be the D (5 bases). Trimming removed 3 bases from V and 6 bases from J, with 12 bases in between. Germline loops: CDR1 SGHVS, CDR2 FQNEAQ. This CDR3 has 14 amino acids.

Many counts were recorded for this clonotype. The V and J genes are TRBV5-6 and TRBJ1-1, with no clear D. The germline V and J ends were trimmed by 0 bases and 3 bases, with 9 bases remaining between them. The CDR3 runs to 14 residues. Germline V lookup: CDR1 SGHDT, CDR2 YYEEEE. The CDR3 DNA sequence: TGTGCCAGCAGCTTGGCGGCCGGGGACACTGAAGCTTTCTTT. Its translation is CASSLAAGDTEAFF.

This clonotype has at least ten counts. V and J are TRBV15 and TRBJ1-5; D is unclear. The CDR3 spans 14 residues. Trimming shortened V by 0 bases and J by 2 bases, and 5 bases separated the two germline ends. Germline V gives CDR1 LNHNV, CDR2 YYDKDF (reference sequence). CDR3 region: CATSRDLGNQPQHF. The CDR3 DNA reads as TGTGCCACCAGCAGAGATCTGGGCAATCAGCCCCAGCATTTT.

There are a few counts of this clonotype. The chain is built from TRBV20-1 and TRBJ1-2; no clear D gene. The CDR3 length is 12 residues. Trimming removed 4 bases at V and 3 bases at J, with 9 bases between. Germline loops: CDR1 DFQATT, CDR2 SNEGSKA (reference sequence). DNA of the CDR3: TGCAGTGCTACCACCTGGGACTATGGCTACACCTTC. Its protein product is CSATTWDYGYTF.

J is TRBJ1-4 and V is TRBV30; no clear D. The V and J ends lost 0 bases and 5 bases respectively, with 7 bases between them. Germline CDR1 GTSNPN, CDR2 SVGIG (reference sequence). This CDR3 has 13 residues. CDR3 region: CAWSVLGNEKLFF. CDR3 in DNA: TGTGCCTGGAGTGTCTTAGGGAATGAAAAACTGTTTTTT.

This clonotype was observed at least ten times. The chain couples TRBV12-3 or TRBV12-4 to TRBJ2-1; 8 bases align to TRBD2. V lost 8 bases to trimming and J lost 7 bases; unmatched junction nucleotides: 10. This CDR3 is 14 amino acids long. This CDR3 is CASRSGGAVNEQFF. The CDR3 DNA is TGTGCCAGCCGGTCGGGGGGGGCGGTGAATGAGCAGTTCTTC.

The chain employs TRBV27 and TRBJ2-7, with D unresolved. The CDR3 consists of 12 residues. Germline-derived CDR1 and CDR2 are MNHEY and SMNVEV (reference sequence). V lost 3 bases to trimming and J lost 7 bases, with 10 bases between them. CDR3 nucleotides: TGTGCCAGCAGTTTCTCCCTCTGGGAGCAGTACTTC. Encoded protein: CASSFSLWEQYF.

In its sample, this clonotype was seen a few times. This sequence joins TRBV4-3 and TRBJ2-2; 8 nucleotides align to TRBD1. Germline-derived CDR1 and CDR2 are LGHNA and YSLEER. The ends lost 3 bases at V and 0 bases at J; junction bases unmatched: 9. The CDR3 has 18 residues. CDR3 sequence reads: CASSHSPSQGANTGELFF. DNA of the CDR3: TGCGCCAGCAGCCATTCACCCTCACAGGGGGCGAACACCGGGGAGCTGTTTTTT.

This sequence joins TRBV19 and TRBJ2-7; 7 positions match TRBD1. There are 14 residues in the CDR3. J lost 0 bases, V lost 1 base, and 0 bases had no gene match. Germline CDR1 is LNHDA and CDR2 is SQIVND (reference sequence). The CDR3 sequence is CASSIGQGSYEQYF. CDR3 DNA: TGTGCCAGTAGTATAGGACAGGGCTCCTACGAGCAGTACTTC. The whole variable domain, filled in from reference TRBV19 and TRBJ2-7, reads DGGITQSPKYLFRKEGQNVTLSCEQNLNHDAMYWYRQDPGQGLRLIYYSQIVNDFQKGDIAEGYSVSREKKESFPLTVTSAQKNPTAFYLCASSIGQGSYEQYFGPGTRLTVT.